The present T cell receptor beta chain was sequenced within a study of T cell changes during pregnancy in multiple sclerosis. The germline gives CDR1 LNHNV, CDR2 YYDKDF (reference sequence). Trimming took 5 bases from V and 6 from J, leaving 10 bases between them. CDR3 length: 12 amino acids. Assay: immunoSEQ multiplex PCR; the TCRdb copy retains only in-frame clones and omits some. The data show 40,000 or so clones, around nine tenths seen once. V usage is TRBV15 and J usage is TRBJ1-1; maybe TRBD1 (6 bases). The sequence was collected from a female donor with multiple sclerosis, enrolled in a pregnancy study. The material sequenced was CD8+ T cells from peripheral blood mononuclear cells, taken in the first trimester of pregnancy. CDR3 nucleotide sequence: TGTGCCACCAGCCTCGGGACACCTGAAGCTTTCTTT. Protein sequence: CATSLGTPEAFF.